This T cell receptor (beta chain) was sequenced for a study of OX40 agonist ivuxolimab in advanced cancers. At the level of the study: The mean age was roughly 60 years, ranging from roughly 23 to 90, with 65% to 90% of participants male. Broader study findings: Specificity for antigen went undetermined in the expanded peripheral T cells.

For this clone: The antigen is not known.

TCRdb's table, derived via immunoSEQ multiplex PCR, lists solely in-frame clones and lacks some. The repertoire includes tens of thousands of clones, about 80% of them detected once, and around 4.5% sits in the top ten. V was cut by 3 bases and J by 5 bases, with 16 bases left in between. CDR1 is GTSNPN, CDR2 SVGIG, per germline (reference sequence). The CDR3 length is 14 residues. This clonotype originated in an adult with an advanced solid tumor such as melanoma, head and neck, liver or kidney cancer. Here the sequenced sample was CD4+ or CD8+ T cells sorted from blood, taken in a trial of the OX40 agonist ivuxolimab. The chain employs TRBV30 and TRBJ2-5; no clear D. CDR3 region: CAWSPAPNPETQYF. CDR3 DNA: TGTGCCTGGAGCCCGGCCCCTAATCCGGAGACCCAGTACTTC.